The T cell receptor beta chain described here comes from a study of T cells in Graves' hyperthyroidism and ophthalmopathy. Study at large: Blood was drawn when the patient was first diagnosed and still untreated. Study results and limitations: Ophthalmopathy was predicted by the model a median of roughly 6.6 months ahead of onset. Peripheral blood also featured most of the thyroid clonotypes expanded above 0.001.

A patient was excluded if there was uncontrolled infection, other autoimmune disease, pregnancy or lactation. This clonotype was detected many times. Its antigen is as yet unknown. RNA transcripts were the template for amplifying TCR beta CDR3 regions. TCR CDR3 underwent first-round RT-PCR with the HTBI primer set. TCRdb processed the multiplex PCR reads anew with MiXCR; each CDR3 protein has one entry. The top ten clones hold 15% to 20% of a sample with about 530,000 distinct CDR3 sequences, 17% of them seen once. The CDR3 has 13 amino acids. Germline lookup yields CDR1 ENHRY and CDR2 SYGVKD. Trimming cost V 3 bases and J 1 base, with 6 bases left between them.

The V gene is TRBV10-3, the J gene TRBJ2-5, with D possibly being TRBD1 or TRBD2 (5 bases each). The sequencing sample was made of blood. The TCR originated in a woman between 18 and 30 years old with Graves' ophthalmopathy. The CDR3 reads CAISDGTQETQYF. CDR3 bases: TGTGCCATCAGTGACGGGACCCAAGAGACCCAGTACTTC.